This note documents a single T cell receptor (beta chain) sequence. Its antigen remains unidentified. This entry is derived from a study of OX40 agonist ivuxolimab in advanced cancers. Notes on the study in general: The study found among the lowest clonal expansion in partial responders at 0.1-3.0 mg/kg. Expanded clones tended on average to be more numerous among CD8+ T cells than CD4+.

The investigators sampled blood at baseline, at cycle 4 day 1, and at cycle 7 day 1. Using immunoSEQ multiplex PCR, the repertoire was profiled, and TCRdb retains in-frame clones only, with some absent. There are about 53,000 clones in the sample; roughly 77% occur only once, and 1.2% lies in the top ten. The CDR3 is 15 residues long. The V end was cut by 0 bases, the J end by 0 bases, with 9 bases between. Germline CDR1 reads SGHTA; CDR2 reads FQGNSA. The chain couples TRBV7-2 to TRBJ2-7; D remains ambiguous. Here the sequenced sample was CD4+ or CD8+ T cells sorted from blood, taken in a trial of the OX40 agonist ivuxolimab. This clonotype was sampled from an adult with an advanced solid tumor such as melanoma, head and neck, liver or kidney cancer. The CDR3 reads CASSLATWSSYEQYF. The CDR3 region has the DNA TGTGCCAGCAGCTTAGCGACGTGGAGCTCCTACGAGCAGTACTTC.